This paragraph covers one T cell receptor (beta chain) sequence. The antigen remains undetermined. The genes are named according to mouse. The CDR3 goes on 1 residue after the read ends, and that part is filled in from the germline J gene. Germline CDR1 and CDR2: KGHPV and FQNQEV (reference sequence). J lost 6 bases, V lost 4 bases, and 4 bases had no gene match. This CDR3 is 13 amino acids long. This entry comes from a study of tissue T cells after allogeneic stem cell transplantation. Study findings and constraints: Across patients, clones rarely overlapped, yet motif clusters were shared tissue-specifically.

The table came from immunoSEQ multiplex PCR; TCRdb's copy has only in-frame clones and leaves some out. Counted here are 6,000 or so clones, 45% to 55% occurring once; the ten biggest clones make up 7.8%. Time point indicated: mouse harvest day 7 after allogeneic transplant. The graft held 10^6 splenic CD5+ T cells and 10^7 T-cell-depleted bone marrow cells. Sequencing was done on a sample of gut tissue. V usage is TRBV26 and J usage is TRBJ2-5; 7 bases align to TRBD1. The sequence derives from a female BALB/c mouse given C57BL/6 T cells with graft-versus-host disease after an allogeneic hematopoietic cell transplant. CDR3 DNA (partial): TGTGCCAGCAGTCGTCAGGGGGTGGACACCCAGTAC. This translates into CASSRQGVDTQY. The CDR3, in full, reads CASSRQGVDTQYF.